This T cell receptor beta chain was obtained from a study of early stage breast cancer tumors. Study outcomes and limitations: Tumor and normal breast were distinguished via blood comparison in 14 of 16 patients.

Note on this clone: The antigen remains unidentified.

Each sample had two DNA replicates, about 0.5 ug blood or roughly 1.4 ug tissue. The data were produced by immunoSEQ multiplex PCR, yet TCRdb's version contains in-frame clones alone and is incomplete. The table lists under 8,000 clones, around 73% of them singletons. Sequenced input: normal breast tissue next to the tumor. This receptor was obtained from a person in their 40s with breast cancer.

The CDR3 sequence: CASSLGGTGGYEKLFF. CDR3 in DNA: TGTGCCAGCAGCCTTGGAGGGACAGGGGGCTATGAAAAACTGTTTTTT. This chain links TRBV9 with TRBJ1-4; 12 nucleotides align to TRBD1. The J segment lost 6 bases and the V segment lost 4 bases, leaving 7 bases of the junction unmatched. Germline CDR1 and CDR2: SGDLS and YYNGEE. There are 16 residues in the CDR3.